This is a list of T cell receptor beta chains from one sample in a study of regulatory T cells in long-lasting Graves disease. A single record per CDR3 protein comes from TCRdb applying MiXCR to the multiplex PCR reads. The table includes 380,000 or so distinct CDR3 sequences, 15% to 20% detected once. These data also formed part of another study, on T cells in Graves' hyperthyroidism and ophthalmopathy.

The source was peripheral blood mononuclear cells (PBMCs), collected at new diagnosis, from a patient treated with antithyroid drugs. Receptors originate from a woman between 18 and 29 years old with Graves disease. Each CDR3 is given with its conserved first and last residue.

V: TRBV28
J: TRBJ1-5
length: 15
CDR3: CASSFPPSGNQPQHF

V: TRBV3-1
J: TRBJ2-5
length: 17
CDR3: CASSQEREGAYSETQYF

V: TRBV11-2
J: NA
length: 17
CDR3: CASSLDRGLAAPNEQFF

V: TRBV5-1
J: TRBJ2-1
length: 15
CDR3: CASSIGQGLRDEQFF

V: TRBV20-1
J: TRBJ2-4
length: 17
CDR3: CSARTPGLAGGLDIQYF

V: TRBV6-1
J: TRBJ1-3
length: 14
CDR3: CASRVTISGNTIYF

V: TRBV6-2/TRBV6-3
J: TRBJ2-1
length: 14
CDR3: CASSYSGTRNEQFF

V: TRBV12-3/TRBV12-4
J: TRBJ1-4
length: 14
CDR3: CASSFGGINEKLFF

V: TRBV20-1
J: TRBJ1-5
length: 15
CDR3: CSARRATANNQPQHF

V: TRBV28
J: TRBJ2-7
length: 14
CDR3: CASSFREAISEQYF

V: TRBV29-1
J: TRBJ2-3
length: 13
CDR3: CSVESPGGDTQYF

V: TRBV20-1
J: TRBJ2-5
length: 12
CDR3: CSARNPGETQYF

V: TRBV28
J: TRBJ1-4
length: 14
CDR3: CASSPPRQGPKLFF

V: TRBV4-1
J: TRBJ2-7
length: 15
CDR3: CASSQVPGSPYEQYF

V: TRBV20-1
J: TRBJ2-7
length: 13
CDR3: CSASNPGASEQYF

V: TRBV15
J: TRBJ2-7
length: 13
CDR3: CATRSGSSYEQYF

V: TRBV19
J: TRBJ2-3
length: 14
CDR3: CASTAGTTSDTQYF

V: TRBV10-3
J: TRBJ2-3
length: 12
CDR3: CAIWEGSDTQYF

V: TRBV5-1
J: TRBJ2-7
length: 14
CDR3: CASSPASGSYEQYF

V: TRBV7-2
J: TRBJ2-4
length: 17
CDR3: CASSLVGTGGVKNIQYF

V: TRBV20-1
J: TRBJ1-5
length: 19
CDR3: CSARDLSRSVELSPQPQHF

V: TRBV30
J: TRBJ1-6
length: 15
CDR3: CAWSVRSFDNSPLHF

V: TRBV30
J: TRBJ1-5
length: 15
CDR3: CAWSDGTDTNQPQHF

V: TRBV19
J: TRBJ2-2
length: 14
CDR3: CASSWSLNTGELFF

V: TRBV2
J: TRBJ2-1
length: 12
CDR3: CASRADRVEQFF

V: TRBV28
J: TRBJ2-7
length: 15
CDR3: CASSIAGASSYEQYF

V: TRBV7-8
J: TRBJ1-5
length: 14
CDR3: CASSLEGGLGPQHF

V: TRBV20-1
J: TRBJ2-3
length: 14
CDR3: CSARGTTSTDTQYF

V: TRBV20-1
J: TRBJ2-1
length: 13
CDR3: CSAPRADYNEQFF

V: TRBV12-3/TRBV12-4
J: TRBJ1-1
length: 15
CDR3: CASRKGTGGTTEAFF

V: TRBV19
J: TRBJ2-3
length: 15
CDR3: CASSISRVSTDTQYF

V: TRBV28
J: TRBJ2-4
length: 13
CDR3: CASSPPQLGLQYF

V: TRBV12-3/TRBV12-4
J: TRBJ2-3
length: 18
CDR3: CASSLGVGRGRGTDTQYF

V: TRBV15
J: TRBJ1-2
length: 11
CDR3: CATSRGYGYTF

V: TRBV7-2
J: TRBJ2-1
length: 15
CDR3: CASSLVVRGRVMQFF

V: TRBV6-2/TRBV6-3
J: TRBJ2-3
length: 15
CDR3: CASSSYGGGTDTQYF

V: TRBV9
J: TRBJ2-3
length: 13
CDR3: CASGGAGTDTQYF

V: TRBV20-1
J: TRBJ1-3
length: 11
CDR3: CSAPTEHTIYF

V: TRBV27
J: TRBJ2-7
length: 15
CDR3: CASSLSRDSHYEQYF

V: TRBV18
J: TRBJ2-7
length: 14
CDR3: CASSPSETGTEQYF

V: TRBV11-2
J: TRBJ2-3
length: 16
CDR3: CASSSPLKRGKDTQYF

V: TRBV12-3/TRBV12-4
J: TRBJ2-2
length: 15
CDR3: CASRERAGNTGELFF

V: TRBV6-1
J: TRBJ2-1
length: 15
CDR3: CASSRPGGPYNEQFF

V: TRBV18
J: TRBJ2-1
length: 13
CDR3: CASSPLVSGEQFF

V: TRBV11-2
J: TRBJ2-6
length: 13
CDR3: CASSPGRANVLTF